This TCR beta chain was sequenced for a study of OX40 agonist ivuxolimab in advanced cancers. Study-wide background: At roughly 80% male, the cohort had a mean age of around 56 years, ranging from 23 to 79.

The CDR3 length is 16 residues. Germline values: CDR1 LNHNV, CDR2 YYDKDF (reference sequence). V was pared by 0 bases and J by 0 bases, with 11 bases between. Profiling relied on immunoSEQ multiplex PCR, and the TCRdb table lists in-frame clones only, not all of them. The sample has about 100,000 clones; about 90% are singletons. Comment on this clone: What it binds is unknown.

Whole-study results and caveats: Both CD4+ and CD8+ T cell populations in blood had undergone clonal expansion by week 6 at 0.1 to 3.0 mg/kg. Low normalized T-cell clonal expansion also characterized some of the nonresponders.

Patients were ruled out by autoimmune disease history or systemic immunosuppression. This receptor was identified in an adult with an advanced solid tumor such as melanoma, head and neck, liver or kidney cancer. The sequencing used CD4+ or CD8+ T cells sorted from blood, collected in a trial of the OX40 agonist ivuxolimab. The rearrangement uses TRBV15 and TRBJ1-2; perhaps TRBD1 as D (5 bases). CDR3 sequence (DNA): TGTGCCACCAGCAGAGACCCCGGGACGACTAACTATGGCTACACCTTC. Residues: CATSRDPGTTNYGYTF.